This passage covers 5 T cell receptor beta chains from one sample sequenced in a study of cytomegalovirus exposure and HLA in healthy donors. Vbeta (60) and Jbeta (13) primers were used in the PCR. The repertoire was sequenced with immunoSEQ multiplex PCR; TCRdb's copy has only in-frame clones and lacks some. Of some 160,000 clones detected, about 79% appear once; the ten largest clones hold about 6.8%. Sequencing was done on a sample of PBMCs. These receptors were taken from a man aged 50 or older in good health and CMV-seropositive.

The chain joins TRBV6-1 to TRBJ2-7; 7 bases align to TRBD1. CDR1 is MNHNS, CDR2 SASEGT, per germline. This CDR3 comprises 14 residues. J lost 7 bases, V lost 6 bases, and 12 bases had no gene match. CDR3 nucleotides: TGTGCCAGCAGGAGCGAACAGGGGCTTGGGGAGCAGTACTTC. The encoded protein is CASRSEQGLGEQYF.

This sequence joins TRBV7-3 and TRBJ2-7, with TRBD1 identical over 9 bases. V was clipped by 5 bases and J by 5 bases; unmatched bases: 10. There are 15 residues in the CDR3. Germline V lookup: CDR1 SGHTA, CDR2 FQGTGA. This CDR3 is CASSLTGTGSNEQYF. CDR3 nucleotides: TGTGCCAGCAGCCTCACCGGGACAGGGTCCAACGAGCAGTACTTC.

A single count supports this clone. V is TRBV6-5 and J is TRBJ1-2; 12 nucleotides line up with TRBD1. V was clipped by 3 bases and J by 4 bases; unmatched bases: 6. Germline loops: CDR1 MNHEY, CDR2 SVGAGI. The CDR3 extends over 16 amino acids. The CDR3 nucleotides are TGTGCCAGCAGTTATGAAGGGACAGGGGGCATCTATGGCTACACCTTC. This sequence encodes CASSYEGTGGIYGYTF.

Of note for this clone: Other DNA variants within this sample encode the same CDR3. The CDR3 nucleotides read TGTGCCAGCAGCGCCAATAATTCACCCCTCCACTTT. Its translation is CASSANNSPLHF. V and J are TRBV9 and TRBJ1-6; D is undetermined. This CDR3 region has 12 residues. In germline, CDR1 is SGDLS, CDR2 YYNGEE. Trimming left V 3 bases short and J 5 bases short, with 3 bases between.

The chain has TRBV7-8 and TRBJ2-1; D might be TRBD2 (6 bases). Germline V gene lookup returns CDR1 SGHVS and CDR2 FQNEAQ. The ends were cut back, 1 base at V and 8 bases at J, with 9 bases in the middle. The CDR3 has 13 residues. CDR3 sequence (DNA): TGTGCCAGCAGCTTAGTCGGGAGAGATGAGCAGTTCTTC. It translates to CASSLVGRDEQFF.